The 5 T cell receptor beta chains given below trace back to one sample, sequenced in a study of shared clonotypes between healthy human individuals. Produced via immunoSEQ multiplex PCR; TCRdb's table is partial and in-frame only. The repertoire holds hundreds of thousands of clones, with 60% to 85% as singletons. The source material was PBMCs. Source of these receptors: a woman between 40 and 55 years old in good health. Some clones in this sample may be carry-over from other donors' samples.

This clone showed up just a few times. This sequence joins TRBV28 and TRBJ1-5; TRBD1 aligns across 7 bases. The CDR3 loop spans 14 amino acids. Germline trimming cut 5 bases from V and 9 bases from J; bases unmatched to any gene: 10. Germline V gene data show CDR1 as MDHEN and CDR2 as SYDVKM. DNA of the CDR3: TGTGCCAGCAGTCGCGACAGGGAACTAAGGCCCCAGCATTTT. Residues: CASSRDRELRPQHF.

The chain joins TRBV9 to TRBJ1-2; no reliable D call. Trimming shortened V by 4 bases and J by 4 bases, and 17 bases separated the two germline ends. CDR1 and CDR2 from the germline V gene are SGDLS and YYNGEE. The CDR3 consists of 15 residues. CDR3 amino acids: CASSSGAQLGYGYTF. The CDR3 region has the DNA TGTGCCAGCAGCTCAGGTGCCCAACTGGGCTATGGCTACACCTTC.

The CDR3 nucleotides are TGCGCCAGCAGTGAGGGACTAGCGGGAGGGCCATCAACCTACGAGCAGTACTTC. It translates to CASSEGLAGGPSTYEQYF. The chain recombines TRBV10-1 with TRBJ2-7; 15 bases line up with TRBD2. The V gene end was trimmed by 2 bases and the J gene end by 2 bases; junction bases not matched to a gene: 7. The germline gives CDR1 WNHNN, CDR2 SYGVQD (reference sequence). The CDR3 is 18 residues long.

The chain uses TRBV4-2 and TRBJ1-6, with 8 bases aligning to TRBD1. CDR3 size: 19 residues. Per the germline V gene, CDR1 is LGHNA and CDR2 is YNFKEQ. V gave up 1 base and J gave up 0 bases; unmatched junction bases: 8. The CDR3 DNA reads TGTGCCAGCAGCCAAGTGGGTGGGGGGACAGGCTCCTATAATTCACCCCTCCACTTT. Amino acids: CASSQVGGGTGSYNSPLHF.

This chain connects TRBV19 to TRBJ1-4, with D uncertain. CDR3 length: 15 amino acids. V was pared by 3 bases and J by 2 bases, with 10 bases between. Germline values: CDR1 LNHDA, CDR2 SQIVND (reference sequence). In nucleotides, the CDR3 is TGTGCCAGTAGTATCCGTGGAAGGACTAATGAAAAACTGTTTTTT. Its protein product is CASSIRGRTNEKLFF.